This T cell receptor beta chain was captured in a study of shared clonotypes between healthy human individuals. V shed 5 bases and J 0 bases; nucleotides not matched to a gene: 12. The CDR3 has 17 residues. Looked up from germline, CDR1 is LNHDA and CDR2 is SQIVND (reference sequence). Clones were sequenced by immunoSEQ multiplex PCR, and TCRdb holds only the in-frame ones, with some missing. The repertoire holds around 980,000 clones, with about four fifths as singletons. The V gene is TRBV19, the J gene TRBJ2-5; TRBD2 aligns across 7 bases. The sample comprised memory CD4+ T cells from PBMCs. The sample's subset: CD45RA-negative fraction. The TCR was taken from a man between 18 and 35 years old in good health. Some clones in this sample may be carry-over from other donors' samples. The chain's CDR3 is CASSVGPSGSNQETQYF. The CDR3, as DNA: TGTGCCAGTAGTGTGGGGCCTAGCGGAAGCAACCAAGAGACCCAGTACTTC.